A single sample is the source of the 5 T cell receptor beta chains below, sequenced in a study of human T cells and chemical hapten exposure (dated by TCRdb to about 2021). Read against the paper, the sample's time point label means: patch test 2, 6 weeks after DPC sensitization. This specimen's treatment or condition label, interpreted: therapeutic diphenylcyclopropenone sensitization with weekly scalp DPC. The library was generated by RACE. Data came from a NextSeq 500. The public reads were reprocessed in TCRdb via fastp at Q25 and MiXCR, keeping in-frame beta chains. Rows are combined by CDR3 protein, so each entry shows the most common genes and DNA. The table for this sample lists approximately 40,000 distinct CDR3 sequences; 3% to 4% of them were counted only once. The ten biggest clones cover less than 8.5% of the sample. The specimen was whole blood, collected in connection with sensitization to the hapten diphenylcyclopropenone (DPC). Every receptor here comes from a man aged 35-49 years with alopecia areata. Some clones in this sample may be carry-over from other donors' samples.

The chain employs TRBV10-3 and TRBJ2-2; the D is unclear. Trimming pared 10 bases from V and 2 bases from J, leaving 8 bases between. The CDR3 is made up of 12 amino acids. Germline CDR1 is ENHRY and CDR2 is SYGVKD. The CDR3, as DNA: TGTGCCACCCGGTCCAACACCGGGGAGCTGTTTTTT. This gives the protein CATRSNTGELFF.

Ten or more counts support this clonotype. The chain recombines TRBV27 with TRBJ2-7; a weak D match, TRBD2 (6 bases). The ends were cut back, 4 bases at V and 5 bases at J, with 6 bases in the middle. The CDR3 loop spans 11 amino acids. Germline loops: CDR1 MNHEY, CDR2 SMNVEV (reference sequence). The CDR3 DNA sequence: TGTGCCAGCAGTTGGGGGGACGAGCAGTACTTC. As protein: CASSWGDEQYF.

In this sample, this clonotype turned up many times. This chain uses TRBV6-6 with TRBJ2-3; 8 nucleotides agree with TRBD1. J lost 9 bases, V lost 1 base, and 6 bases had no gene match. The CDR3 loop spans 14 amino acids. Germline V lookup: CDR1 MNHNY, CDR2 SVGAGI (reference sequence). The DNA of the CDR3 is TGTGCCAGCAGTTACTTGACCGGACAGGGAACGCAGTATTTT. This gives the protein CASSYLTGQGTQYF.

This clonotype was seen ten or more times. Written as DNA, the CDR3 is TGTGCCAGCAGTCCCTCGTCGGGGGAGGGGACTGAGCAGTTCTTC. Its protein is CASSPSSGEGTEQFF. The chain has TRBV28 and TRBJ2-1; TRBD2 matches at 7 bases. This CDR3 region has 15 residues. CDR1 and CDR2 from the germline V gene are MDHEN and SYDVKM. Unmatched junction bases numbered 13, after V lost 5 bases and J lost 9 bases. The full variable domain, in which reference TRBV28 and TRBJ2-1 provide the parts outside the CDR3, is DVKVTQSSRYLVKRTGEKVFLECVQDMDHENMFWYRQDPGLGLRLIYFSYDVKMKEKGDIPEGYSVSREKKERFSLILESASTNQTSMYLCASSPSSGEGTEQFFGPGTRLTVL.

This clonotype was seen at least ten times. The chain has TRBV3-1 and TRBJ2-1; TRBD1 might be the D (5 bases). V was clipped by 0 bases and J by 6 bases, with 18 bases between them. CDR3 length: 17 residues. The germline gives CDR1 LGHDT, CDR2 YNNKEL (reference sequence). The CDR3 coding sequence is TGTGCCAGCAGCCAAGAAGGGTCGGACATAAACCCCAATGAGCAGTTCTTC. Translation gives CASSQEGSDINPNEQFF.